Listed below are T cell receptor beta chains from one sample, sequenced in a study of blood T cell repertoires in COVID-19. Here immunoSEQ multiplex PCR was the method, and the copy in TCRdb shows in-frame clones only, minus some. The sample lists some 290,000 clones, approximately 87% seen once, with less than 15% in the top ten. Source material: peripheral blood. These receptors all stem from a woman aged 25-40 years with COVID-19, enrolled during active disease. The CDR3 runs from the conserved cysteine through the conserved F or W.

V gene	J gene	CDR3 length	CDR3 protein
TRBV2	TRBJ1-1	14	CASSRVGVGTEAFF
TRBV28	TRBJ2-2	18	CASSLEFRTSGAPARLFF
TRBV2	TRBJ2-2	15	CASRQGTVNTGELFF
TRBV5-1	TRBJ2-1	13	CASSSQGNNEQFF
TRBV19	TRBJ2-1	13	CASMTEAYNEQFF
TRBV18	TRBJ2-5	13	CASSPTFGETQYF
TRBV7-6	TRBJ2-5	14	CASSTGQSQETQYF
TRBV5-4	TRBJ2-3	15	CASSFEGDGTDTQYF
TRBV4-2	TRBJ1-2	16	CASSQEKTGAYYGYTF
TRBV18	TRBJ2-1	17	CASSPPRFGQTYNEQFF
TRBV19	TRBJ2-2	13	CASSIAGDGELFF
TRBV7-2	TRBJ2-3	15	CASSLGFLAGDTQYF
TRBV5-4	TRBJ1-1	14	CASRRDTEGTEAFF
TRBV6-5	TRBJ1-5	15	CASSYSTGAGQPQHF
TRBV4-1	TRBJ2-7	19	CASSQGLLGRGRGPYEQYF
TRBV5-1	TRBJ1-1	14	CASSLPSTGREAFF
TRBV7-8	TRBJ2-5	15	CASSPGTSSQETQYF
TRBV13	TRBJ2-7	14	CASTDRGRLGEQYF
TRBV11-2	TRBJ2-7	14	CASSLGGEGYEQYF
TRBV7-8	TRBJ1-1	15	CASSLGSLGNTEAFF
TRBV10-1	TRBJ2-5	14	CASSEWSGGETQYF
TRBV4-1	TRBJ2-1	13	CASSNIQGGEQFF
TRBV2	TRBJ1-5	13	CASSEVFSQPQHF
TRBV9	TRBJ2-3	16	CASSVVSGGAKDTQYF
TRBV28	TRBJ2-1	12	CASSQTGSEQFF
TRBV5-4	TRBJ1-1	12	CASSKQAAEAFF
TRBV6-5	TRBJ1-1	13	CASSLRENTEAFF
TRBV27	TRBJ2-5	14	CASSRPASQETQYF
TRBV30	TRBJ2-1	13	CAWDGGAYNEQFF
TRBV3-1/TRBV3-2	TRBJ1-1	12	CASSQRFNEAFF
TRBV6-5	TRBJ1-2	10	CAAPRGGYTF
TRBV2	TRBJ1-5	14	CASTKDRGEQPQHF
TRBV6-1	TRBJ1-2	15	CASSDETGAYYGYTF
TRBV28	TRBJ2-1	15	CASSWRGQSYNEQFF
TRBV30	TRBJ1-5	14	CAWRGTGLGQPQHF
TRBV13	TRBJ1-1	13	CASSSQDAAEAFF
TRBV4-1	TRBJ2-7	14	CASSQVQGTYEQYF
TRBV6-5	TRBJ2-3	15	CASSHLAVGTDTQYF
TRBV19	TRBJ1-2	11	CASSPGVGYTF
TRBV7-6	TRBJ2-1	17	CASSLREAGGSYNEQFF
TRBV6-2/TRBV6-3	TRBJ2-3	14	CASSARLDTDTQYF
TRBV6-6	TRBJ2-7	13	CASSRTPVDEQYF